The 14 T cell receptor beta chains listed next were all sequenced from one sample in a study of cytomegalovirus exposure and HLA in healthy donors. The PCR was carried out with 60 Vbeta primers and 13 Jbeta primers. The method was immunoSEQ multiplex PCR; TCRdb's version includes in-frame clones alone and lacks a portion of them. The table has approximately 100,000 clones, approximately 68% seen once. Sequenced sample: PBMCs. The source is a woman younger than 35 in good health and CMV-seropositive.

A word on this clone: Other DNA sequences in the same sample also yield this CDR3. The chain employs TRBV10-3 and TRBJ1-1, with TRBD1 matching over 7 bases. The trim removed 3 bases at V and 0 bases at J, leaving 1 base unmatched. The CDR3 loop spans 14 amino acids. In germline, CDR1 is ENHRY, CDR2 SYGVKD. CDR3 region: CAISEGQVNTEAFF. The CDR3 region has the DNA TGTGCCATCAGTGAAGGACAGGTGAACACTGAAGCTTTCTTT.

This clone has only a few counts. The gene calls are TRBV27 and TRBJ1-1; TRBD1 might be the D (6 bases). The CDR3 runs 14 residues. Germline-derived CDR1 and CDR2 are MNHEY and SMNVEV (reference sequence). The V end was cut by 4 bases, the J end by 4 bases, with 13 bases between. The CDR3 nucleotides are TGTGCCAGCAGTTGGCACAGGGAAGGCACTGAAGCTTTCTTT. Residues: CASSWHREGTEAFF.

This sequence joins TRBV7-2 and TRBJ2-1; no definite D call. Germline CDR1 and CDR2: SGHTA and FQGNSA. CDR3 length: 11 amino acids. Trimming removed 5 bases at V and 9 bases at J, with 8 bases between. The CDR3 sequence: CASSNLGEQFF. The CDR3 DNA sequence: TGTGCCAGCAGCAACCTAGGTGAGCAGTTCTTC.

The CDR3 here is CASTGQGPYEQYF. The CDR3 DNA reads TGTGCCAGCACCGGACAGGGCCCCTACGAGCAGTACTTC. The gene calls are TRBV28 and TRBJ2-7, with 8 bases identical to TRBD1. Losses at the gene ends were 7 bases for V and 2 bases for J; bases not matched to a gene: 4. CDR1 MDHEN and CDR2 SYDVKM come from the germline V gene. The CDR3 length is 13 residues.

The rearrangement links TRBV5-1 to TRBJ2-3; D possibly corresponds to TRBD2 (5 bases). This CDR3 region has 13 residues. V lost 0 bases and J 4 bases, leaving 6 bases between the germline ends. Germline CDR1 and CDR2: SGHRS and YFSETQ. The CDR3 is CASSLAGADTQYF. As DNA, the CDR3 is TGCGCCAGCAGCTTGGCCGGGGCAGATACGCAGTATTTT.

This clone was seen only a few times. The germline gene is not matched at one end of the junction; a read error may be the cause. The chain couples TRBV6-5 to TRBJ1-2; D perhaps matches TRBD1 (6 bases). CDR3 length equals 16 residues. Germline V CDR1 and CDR2: MNHEY, SVGAGI. CDR3 sequence: CDSSYEGQSANYGYNF. The CDR3 bases are TGTGACAGCAGTTACGAAGGACAGTCGGCGAACTATGGCTACAACTTC.

This clone was observed a handful of times. The rearrangement uses TRBV6-6 and TRBJ2-7, with D unclear. The CDR3 runs to 14 residues. Germline CDR1 MNHNY, CDR2 SVGAGI (reference sequence). V lost 3 bases and J 3 bases, leaving 12 bases between the germline ends. The DNA of the CDR3 is TGTGCCAGCAGTTATTCGGAGATTGACTACGAGCAGTACTTC. Its translation: CASSYSEIDYEQYF.

This clone was observed a handful of times. The gene calls are TRBV4-3 and TRBJ2-1, with D possibly TRBD2 on 6 matching bases. Trimming stripped 1 base from V and 0 bases from J, with 10 bases between. CDR1 and CDR2 (germline): LGHNA, YSLEER. CDR3 length: 16 residues. CDR3 region: CASSQGVSGSYNEQFF. The CDR3 bases are TGCGCCAGCAGCCAAGGGGTTAGCGGCTCCTACAATGAGCAGTTCTTC.

This rearrangement joins TRBV28 to TRBJ2-1; 12 nucleotides match TRBD1. The J segment lost 15 bases and the V segment lost 3 bases, leaving 12 bases of the junction unmatched. CDR1 and CDR2 from the germline V gene are MDHEN and SYDVKM. The CDR3 covers 15 residues. CDR3 in amino acids: CASSFRDRGRNTPFF. Written as DNA, the CDR3 is TGTGCCAGCAGTTTCCGGGACAGGGGGCGAAACACACCGTTCTTC.

The chain carries TRBV7-8 and TRBJ2-6, with 11 bases lining up with TRBD1. The V gene's germline CDR1 is SGHVS and CDR2 FQNEAQ. Trimming cost V 3 bases and J 3 bases; bases outside gene matches: 7. The CDR3 contains 18 residues. The CDR3 loop is CASSFRTGGPFGANVLTF. The DNA of the CDR3 is TGTGCCAGCAGCTTTAGGACAGGGGGCCCCTTTGGGGCCAACGTCCTGACTTTC.

V usage is TRBV4-1 and J usage is TRBJ2-1, with 7 bases fitting TRBD1. Per germline, CDR1 MGHRA and CDR2 YSYEKL. The CDR3 is 19 amino acids. V lost 0 bases to trimming and J lost 0 bases; unmatched junction nucleotides: 11. The CDR3 DNA reads as TGCGCCAGCAGCCAAGATTTAGGGACAGCCCAGAGCTCCTACAATGAGCAGTTCTTC. Translating it yields CASSQDLGTAQSSYNEQFF.

This clone was recorded a few times. This rearrangement joins TRBV27 to TRBJ2-1; TRBD2 matches 9 bases. The CDR3 is 24 amino acids. Unmatched junction bases numbered 28, after V lost 0 bases and J lost 4 bases. CDR1 is MNHEY and CDR2 is SMNVEV in the germline V gene (reference sequence). The CDR3 region has the DNA TGTGCCAGCAGTTTATCTCGAAGGACCCAAAGGAGACTAGCGGTGTTGGATCCATACAATGAGCAGTTCTTC. Translated: CASSLSRRTQRRLAVLDPYNEQFF.

The gene calls are TRBV6-5 and TRBJ2-7, with TRBD1 matching 8 bases. CDR3 length: 14 residues. V was pared by 5 bases and J by 6 bases, with 9 bases of the junction left unmatched. Germline V CDR1 and CDR2: MNHEY, SVGAGI. The CDR3 region has the DNA TGTGCCAGCAGTCAAGGACAGGGCTTTCGCGAGCAGTACTTC. Residues: CASSQGQGFREQYF.

This clone has more than one count but fewer than ten. The chain employs TRBV27 and TRBJ1-1; D is perhaps TRBD1 (5 bases). Germline-derived CDR1 and CDR2 are MNHEY and SMNVEV (reference sequence). CDR3 length equals 15 residues. V was shortened by 1 base and J by 7 bases, with 16 bases between the two germline ends. The CDR3 nucleotides read TGTGCCAGCAGTTTATTGGGGGGAGGATCCGATGAAGCTTTCTTT. Its translation is CASSLLGGGSDEAFF.